What follows describes a single TCR beta chain. The antigen is not known. The authors prepared UMI-labeled TRB cDNA libraries by 5' RACE. TCRdb re-called the 5' RACE reads and shows each CDR3 protein once, DNA omitted. Recorded for this sample: about 120,000 distinct CDR3 sequences. This CDR3 comprises 16 residues. Per the germline V gene, CDR1 is SEHNR and CDR2 is FQNEAQ (reference sequence). These data originate in a study of CXCR3-negative and CXCR3-positive naive CD8 T cells. Broader study findings: Unlike memory cells, which differed, naive CXCR3-negative and CXCR3-positive cells had similar TRBV-TRBJ usage.

The sequence came from a human donor in good health. Some clones in this sample may be carry-over from other donors' samples. Material for sequencing was naive CXCR3- CD8+ T cells from blood. Subset meaning: CD45RO-CCR7+CD27+CD95- naive CD8+ T cells lacking CXCR3 (TNR3-). The chain employs TRBV7-9 and TRBJ2-7; the D call from TCRdb, TRBD1, cannot be confirmed without DNA. The chain's CDR3 is CASSHPGEFGSYEQYF.